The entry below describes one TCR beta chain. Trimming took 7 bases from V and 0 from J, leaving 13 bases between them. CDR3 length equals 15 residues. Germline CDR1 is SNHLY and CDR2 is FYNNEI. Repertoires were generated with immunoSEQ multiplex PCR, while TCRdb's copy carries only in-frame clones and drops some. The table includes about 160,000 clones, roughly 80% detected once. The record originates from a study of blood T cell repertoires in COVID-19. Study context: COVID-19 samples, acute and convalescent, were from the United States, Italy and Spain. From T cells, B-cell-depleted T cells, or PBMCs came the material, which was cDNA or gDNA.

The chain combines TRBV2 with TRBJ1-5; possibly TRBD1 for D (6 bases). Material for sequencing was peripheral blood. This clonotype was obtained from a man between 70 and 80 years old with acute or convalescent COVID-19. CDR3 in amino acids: CASTSEQGSNQPQHF. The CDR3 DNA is TGTGCCAGCACCTCAGAACAGGGTAGCAATCAGCCCCAGCATTTT.